One and the same sample provided the 11 T cell receptor beta chains below, sequenced in a study of blood T cell repertoires in COVID-19. The assay was immunoSEQ multiplex PCR, and TCRdb's table has in-frame clones only and misses some. This sample has about 180,000 clones, with roughly 82% found just once. The sequenced sample consisted of PBMCs or T cells enriched from blood (not recorded which). The receptors stem from a woman in her thirties who had recovered from COVID-19.

The chain recombines TRBV29-1 with TRBJ2-5, with D perhaps TRBD1 (6 bases). The CDR3 spans 13 residues. Germline V gene sequence: CDR1 SQVTM, CDR2 ANQGSEA. Trimming stripped 6 bases from V and 4 bases from J, with 15 bases between. In DNA, the CDR3 is TGCAGCGTAGCTACAGGGCCGGGAGAGACCCAGTACTTC. Its protein product is CSVATGPGETQYF.

This rearrangement joins TRBV5-1 to TRBJ2-7, with TRBD1 matching over 9 bases. The CDR3 is made up of 15 amino acids. The V gene end was trimmed by 4 bases and the J gene end by 6 bases; junction bases not matched to a gene: 11. Looked up from germline, CDR1 is SGHRS and CDR2 is YFSETQ. The CDR3: CASSTWDRELSEQYF. In DNA form, the CDR3 reads TGCGCCAGCAGCACCTGGGACAGGGAGCTTTCCGAGCAGTACTTC.

The J gene is TRBJ1-6, the V gene TRBV4-1; D possibly corresponds to TRBD1 (5 bases). The CDR3 runs to 18 residues. V was trimmed by 1 base and J by 3 bases, leaving 16 bases between them. Germline V gene data show CDR1 as MGHRA and CDR2 as YSYEKL. The chain's CDR3 is CASSQGGQEGIYNSPLHF. The CDR3 nucleotides read TGCGCCAGCAGCCAAGGGGGTCAGGAGGGGATCTATAATTCACCCCTCCACTTT.

The chain joins TRBV14 to TRBJ2-7; 7 bases agree with TRBD2. V lost 4 bases to trimming and J lost 0 bases; unmatched junction nucleotides: 6. The CDR3 is 15 residues long. The V gene's germline CDR1 is SGHDN and CDR2 FVKESK. In DNA, the CDR3 is TGTGCCAGCAGCCCGGGGGGAGTCTCCTCCTACGAGCAGTACTTC. This gives the protein CASSPGGVSSYEQYF. Combining the CDR3 with reference TRBV14 and TRBJ2-7 gives the whole variable domain EAGVTQFPSHSVIEKGQTVTLRCDPISGHDNLYWYRRVMGKEIKFLLHFVKESKQDESGMPNNRFLAERTGGTYSTLKVQPAELEDSGVYFCASSPGGVSSYEQYFGPGTRLTVT.

This chain links TRBV6-1 with TRBJ2-5; 8 bases are a match to TRBD2. V was clipped by 3 bases and J by 5 bases; unmatched bases: 11. The CDR3 is made up of 16 amino acids. Germline CDR1 reads MNHNS; CDR2 reads SASEGT. The CDR3 coding sequence is TGTGCCAGCAGTGAGGCGGCGGGAGGAGGGATGGAGACCCAGTACTTC. Residues: CASSEAAGGGMETQYF.

The chain carries TRBV15 and TRBJ2-3, with 12 bases fitting TRBD2. Trimming cost V 7 bases and J 2 bases; bases outside gene matches: 13. Germline V CDR1 and CDR2: LNHNV, YYDKDF (reference sequence). The CDR3 sequence is 18 residues long. The CDR3, as DNA: TGTGCCACCACACCGGGACTAGCGGGTCGAGAAGACACAGATACGCAGTATTTT. Its translation: CATTPGLAGREDTDTQYF.

The gene calls are TRBV5-1 and TRBJ1-1; D unresolved. This CDR3 is built from 13 residues. The germline gives CDR1 SGHRS, CDR2 YFSETQ. Trimming removed 0 bases from V and 5 bases from J, with 8 bases in between. The CDR3: CASSLAGFTEAFF. The DNA for the CDR3 is TGCGCCAGCAGCTTGGCAGGTTTTACTGAAGCTTTCTTT. The full variable domain, its missing parts supplied by reference TRBV5-1 and TRBJ1-1, is KAGVTQTPRYLIKTRGQQVTLSCSPISGHRSVSWYQQTPGQGLQFLFEYFSETQRNKGNFPGRFSGRQFSNSRSEMNVSTLELGDSALYLCASSLAGFTEAFFGQGTRLTVV.

In its sample, this clone was seen a few times. The rearrangement joins TRBV28 to TRBJ2-7; D might be TRBD2 (6 bases). CDR3 length: 13 residues. With 7 bases removed from V and 6 bases from J, the gap between germline ends came to 16 bases. In germline, CDR1 is MDHEN, CDR2 SYDVKM. In DNA, the CDR3 is TGTGCCAGCATTGGGGGGTGGAATGGCGAGCAGTACTTC. It specifies CASIGGWNGEQYF. The entire variable domain, with the rest obtained from reference TRBV28 and TRBJ2-7, is as follows: DVKVTQSSRYLVKRTGEKVFLECVQDMDHENMFWYRQDPGLGLRLIYFSYDVKMKEKGDIPEGYSVSREKKERFSLILESASTNQTSMYLCASIGGWNGEQYFGPGTRLTVT.

The rearrangement joins TRBV28 to TRBJ1-5; 7 nucleotides match TRBD1. V lost 5 bases and J lost 4; bases outside the gene matches: 11. Germline assignment: CDR1 MDHEN and CDR2 SYDVKM. The CDR3 runs to 16 residues. In nucleotides, the CDR3 is TGTGCCAGCAGTCCGACAGGGCAGTCACGGAATCAGCCCCAGCATTTT. Amino acid sequence: CASSPTGQSRNQPQHF.

The count of this clone is one. The J gene is TRBJ1-6, the V gene TRBV6-5; D gene unclear. The CDR3 contains 15 residues. Trimming removed 2 bases at V and 3 bases at J, with 8 bases between. Germline CDR1 and CDR2: MNHEY and SVGAGI. CDR3 residues: CASSYKLIYNSPLHF. The CDR3 region has the DNA TGTGCCAGCAGTTACAAGCTGATCTATAATTCACCCCTCCACTTT.

The rearrangement links TRBV7-9 to TRBJ2-2; D is ambiguous. Trimming took 7 bases from V and 2 from J, leaving 5 bases between them. The CDR3 spans 12 residues. Per germline, CDR1 SEHNR and CDR2 FQNEAQ (reference sequence). CDR3 residues: CASTSNTGELFF. CDR3 DNA sequence: TGTGCCAGCACCTCAAACACCGGGGAGCTGTTTTTT.